This passage covers 23 T cell receptor beta chains from one sample sequenced in a study of Tregs in tolerant kidney transplant recipients. Some clones are missing from TCRdb's copy, which holds only in-frame ones; the method was immunoSEQ multiplex PCR. Found here are roughly 48,000 clones; the top ten clones hold 0.85%. The sample in question was CD4+ T cells from blood, obtained before the transplant. The receptors come from a human donor who received a combined kidney and bone marrow transplant.

About this clone: Read coverage stops 3 residues before the CDR3 terminus; the germline J gene supplies the remainder. V and J are TRBV18 and TRBJ2-7; 9 nucleotides align to TRBD1. The trim removed 5 bases at V and 3 bases at J, leaving 20 bases unmatched. CDR3 length: 19 amino acids. The germline V gene has CDR1 KGHSH and CDR2 LQKENI. CDR3 region: CASSRQGVQGAGTGYEQYF. The covered CDR3 bases are TGTGCCAGCTCAAGACAAGGCGTACAGGGGGCAGGAACCGGCTACGAG.

Turning to this clone: The read terminates 3 residues ahead of where the CDR3 ends, so the germline J gene completes it. The chain combines TRBV19 with TRBJ1-1, with D perhaps matching TRBD1 (6 bases). This CDR3 has 13 amino acids. CDR1 and CDR2 from the germline V gene are LNHDA and SQIVND (reference sequence). V was shortened by 6 bases and J by 3 bases, with 11 bases between the two germline ends. CDR3 sequence: CASSRGVDTEAFF. The CDR3 bases that were read are TGTGCCAGTAGCAGGGGCGTCGACACTGAA. The whole variable domain, filled in from reference TRBV19 and TRBJ1-1, reads DGGITQSPKYLFRKEGQNVTLSCEQNLNHDAMYWYRQDPGQGLRLIYYSQIVNDFQKGDIAEGYSVSREKKESFPLTVTSAQKNPTAFYLCASSRGVDTEAFFGQGTRLTVV.

In regard to this clone: The CDR3 end lies 3 residues beyond the end of the read and is filled in from the germline J gene. This chain connects TRBV20-1 to TRBJ2-7; TRBD2 might be the D (6 bases). The CDR3 is made up of 14 amino acids. Between the trimmed V and J ends, which lost 3 bases and 4 bases, there was a span of 16 bases. In germline, CDR1 is DFQATT, CDR2 SNEGSKA (reference sequence). The CDR3 bases that were read are TGCAGTGCTAGGCTCGCGGGAAGAGAGTACGAG. It is translated as CSARLAGREYE. The full CDR3 reads CSARLAGREYEQYF.

Of note for this clone: With the read ending 3 residues before the CDR3 end, the germline J gene is used to fill in that end. V and J are TRBV6-2 or TRBV6-3 and TRBJ2-1; 7 bases are a match to TRBD1. The CDR3 runs 13 residues. The J segment lost 7 bases and the V segment lost 6 bases, leaving 6 bases of the junction unmatched. The germline CDR1 and CDR2 sequences are MNHEY and SVGEGT. The covered CDR3 bases are TGTGCCAGCAGCAGTAACAGGGGAAATGAG. Translating gives CASSSNRGNE. The entire CDR3 reads CASSSNRGNEQFF.

With respect to this clone: The read terminates 3 residues before the CDR3 end, so the remaining end is supplied by the germline J gene. V usage is TRBV11-1 and J usage is TRBJ2-1; 7 nucleotides align to TRBD1. The CDR3 consists of 15 residues. CDR1 and CDR2 (germline): SGHAT, FQDESV (reference sequence). After removal of 6 bases from V and 6 bases from J, the junction contained 11 bases not matched to a gene. CDR3 region: CASRTGEIRSNEQFF. The DNA read from the CDR3 is TGTGCCAGCAGAACAGGGGAAATCCGTAGCAATGAG.

The DNA read from the CDR3 is TGCAGTGCTAGAGAGGACAGCGGATACTCTGGGGCCAACGTC. It is translated as CSAREDSGYSGANV. The whole CDR3 protein reads CSAREDSGYSGANVLTF. V and J are TRBV20-1 and TRBJ2-6; D perhaps matches TRBD1 (6 bases). The DNA ends 3 residues before the CDR3 does, and the rest of the CDR3 is filled in from the germline J gene. CDR3 length: 17 amino acids. The germline gives CDR1 DFQATT, CDR2 SNEGSKA (reference sequence). V gave up 0 bases and J gave up 0 bases, with 12 bases separating them.

Note on this clone: The read comes to an end 3 residues before the CDR3 does, leaving the germline J gene to fill in the end. The chain carries TRBV29-1 and TRBJ1-2, with 7 bases identical to TRBD1. The CDR3 has 13 residues. The V segment lost 4 bases and the J segment 6 bases; nucleotides outside the gene matches: 8. Germline-derived CDR1 and CDR2 are SQVTM and ANQGSEA. CDR3 bases read: TGCAGCGTTGCCAGACAGGGATTTGATGGC. It specifies CSVARQGFDG. The CDR3 reads in full as CSVARQGFDGYTF. The full variable domain, completed using reference TRBV29-1 and TRBJ1-2, is SAVISQKPSRDICQRGTSLTIQCQVDSQVTMMFWYRQQPGQSLTLIATANQGSEATYESGFVIDKFPISRPNLTFSTLTVSNMSPEDSSIYLCSVARQGFDGYTFGSGTRLTVV.

Turning to this clone: The sequenced fragment ends 3 residues before the CDR3 boundary, so the rest is inferred from the germline J gene. V gene TRBV7-3 combines with J gene TRBJ2-1; a possible D gene is TRBD1 (5 bases). This CDR3 region has 12 residues. Germline CDR1 SGHTA, CDR2 FQGTGA. V dropped 2 bases and J dropped 8 bases, with 7 bases sitting between them. The part of the CDR3 DNA that was read is TGTGCCAGCAGCTTATTAGGGGATGAG. This gives the protein CASSLLGDE. The full-length CDR3 reads as CASSLLGDEQFF.

With regard to this clone: The read terminates 3 residues ahead of where the CDR3 ends, so the germline J gene completes it. This chain joins TRBV5-4 and TRBJ2-1; 9 bases are a match to TRBD1. The CDR3 spans 15 residues. Germline V gene lookup returns CDR1 SGHNT and CDR2 YYREEE (reference sequence). J was trimmed by 8 bases and V by 4 bases; bases with no gene match: 10. Here the CDR3 reads CASSQQGAVYDEQFF. The DNA read from the CDR3 is TGTGCCAGCAGCCAACAGGGGGCCGTTTACGATGAG.

On this clone itself: The read is 3 residues too short to cover the CDR3 end, so that end is filled in from the germline J gene. The V gene is TRBV10-3, the J gene TRBJ1-1, with a possible D match to TRBD1 (6 bases). Trimming removed 2 bases from V and 4 bases from J, with 11 bases in between. Looked up from germline, CDR1 is ENHRY and CDR2 is SYGVKD. The CDR3 runs 14 residues. The DNA read from the CDR3 is TGTGCCATCAGTGAGACGGGACAAATCACTGAA. Translated: CAISETGQITE. The whole CDR3 is CAISETGQITEAFF.

In the case of this clone: The sequence runs out 3 residues before the end of the CDR3; the remainder is reconstructed from the germline J gene. The gene calls are TRBV7-3 and TRBJ2-7; 8 bases agree with TRBD1. Per the germline V gene, CDR1 is SGHTA and CDR2 is FQGTGA. The CDR3 totals 15 residues. V shed 0 bases, J shed 5 bases, and the junction held 6 bases outside the gene matches. The sequenced part of the CDR3 DNA is TGTGCCAGCAGCTTAACGGCGGACAGGGAGGACGAG. This translates into CASSLTADREDE. The whole CDR3 sequence is CASSLTADREDEQYF.

Points on this clone: The read stops 3 residues short of the end of the CDR3; the missing end is completed from the germline J gene. This chain uses TRBV2 with TRBJ2-5; no reliable D call. The length of the CDR3 is 15 residues. V dropped 6 bases and J dropped 2 bases, with 16 bases sitting between them. Germline V gene lookup returns CDR1 SNHLY and CDR2 FYNNEI. The part of the CDR3 DNA that was read is TGTGCCAGCAGCAAAGAAAACCCAGCGCAAGAGACC. Its protein is CASSKENPAQET. The full CDR3 protein is CASSKENPAQETQYF.

Concerning this clone: The sequenced fragment ends 3 residues before the CDR3 boundary, so the rest is inferred from the germline J gene. The chain links TRBV18 to TRBJ1-6; 7 bases are a match to TRBD1. Germline V CDR1 and CDR2: KGHSH, LQKENI. After removal of 3 bases from V and 7 bases from J, the junction contained 6 bases not matched to a gene. The CDR3 contains 15 residues. The covered CDR3 bases are TGTGCCAGCTCACCGGCCGGGACAGAGAATTCACCC. Its protein product is CASSPAGTENSP. The full-length CDR3 reads as CASSPAGTENSPLHF.

For this clone: Coverage ceases 3 residues before the CDR3 finishes, and the germline J gene fills in the end. The chain uses TRBV7-2 and TRBJ2-3, with 8 nucleotides matching TRBD2. V shed 0 bases and J 2 bases; nucleotides not matched to a gene: 7. This CDR3 has 17 residues. In germline, CDR1 is SGHTA, CDR2 FQGNSA. The chain's CDR3 is CASSLARLAGLTDTQYF. The sequenced part of the CDR3 DNA is TGTGCCAGCAGCTTAGCGCGGCTAGCGGGCCTCACAGATACG. Filled out from reference TRBV7-2 and TRBJ2-3, the complete variable domain reads GAGVSQSPSNKVTEKGKDVELRCDPISGHTALYWYRQSLGQGLEFLIYFQGNSAPDKSGLPSDRFSAERTGGSVSTLTIQRTQQEDSAVYLCASSLARLAGLTDTQYFGPGTRLTVL.

To note about this clone: With the read ending 3 residues before the CDR3 end, the germline J gene is used to fill in that end. This chain joins TRBV18 and TRBJ2-7; 12 bases agree with TRBD2. Trimming at V came to 3 bases and at J to 5 bases, leaving 14 bases not matched to a gene. This CDR3 comprises 18 residues. CDR1 is KGHSH and CDR2 is LQKENI in the germline V gene. Here the CDR3 reads CASSPSDRASGRAHEQYF. CDR3 bases read: TGTGCCAGCTCACCTTCGGACCGAGCTAGCGGGAGGGCCCACGAG.

Worth noting for this clone: Read sequence stops 3 residues before the CDR3 end, and the germline J gene provides the missing end. The chain carries TRBV5-1 and TRBJ1-1; the D gene is possibly TRBD1 (5 bases). CDR1 and CDR2 from the germline V gene are SGHRS and YFSETQ. This CDR3 is 13 amino acids long. The V gene lost 8 bases and the J gene lost 0 bases, with 11 bases spanning the gap. This chain's CDR3 is CASSKGMNTEAFF. Incomplete CDR3 DNA: TGCGCCAGTAGTAAGGGGATGAACACTGAA.

Concerning this clone: The observed sequence ends 3 residues before the CDR3 terminus, with the missing tail filled in from the germline J gene. V and J are TRBV20-1 and TRBJ2-1; 7 bases line up with TRBD2. With V trimmed by 2 bases and J by 8 bases, 9 bases remained unmatched. Per the germline V gene, CDR1 is DFQATT and CDR2 is SNEGSKA (reference sequence). This CDR3 has 14 amino acids. The part of the CDR3 DNA that was read is TGCAGTGCTAGAAGGCGGGAGAGGATCCATGAG. Encoded protein: CSARRRERIHE. The full CDR3 reads CSARRRERIHEQFF.

Details on this clone: The read ends 3 residues before the CDR3 terminus; that terminus is restored from the germline J gene. This sequence joins TRBV20-1 and TRBJ2-3; D unclear. The V end was cut by 5 bases, the J end by 4 bases, with 13 bases between. The CDR3 spans 13 residues. Germline V gene data show CDR1 as DFQATT and CDR2 as SNEGSKA (reference sequence). The chain's CDR3 is CSAGTPTADTQYF. The covered CDR3 bases are TGCAGTGCTGGTACTCCCACCGCAGATACG.

Concerning this clone itself: The read terminates 3 residues before the CDR3 end, so the remaining end is supplied by the germline J gene. The chain couples TRBV7-3 to TRBJ2-1, with 11 bases lining up with TRBD2. The CDR3 runs to 15 residues. The junction had 2 bases not matched to a gene; V was cut back by 2 bases and J by 5 bases. The germline V gene has CDR1 SGHTA and CDR2 FQGTGA. CDR3 loop: CASSLQGLADNEQFF. CDR3 DNA, as far as it was read: TGTGCCAGCAGCTTACAGGGACTAGCGGACAATGAG.

Remarks on this clone: Sequencing ends 3 residues short of the CDR3 end; the germline J gene provides the rest. The chain employs TRBV19 and TRBJ2-5, with a weak D call TRBD1 (6 bases). Trimming took off 2 bases at V and 1 base at J, with 8 bases between the two ends. From germline, CDR1 is LNHDA and CDR2 SQIVND (reference sequence). This CDR3 contains 14 residues. CDR3 sequence reads: CASSIWGPQETQYF. The part of the CDR3 DNA that was read is TGTGCCAGTAGTATATGGGGGCCCCAAGAGACC.

Turning to this clone: The read terminates 3 residues before the CDR3 end, so the remaining end is supplied by the germline J gene. This chain joins TRBV5-1 and TRBJ2-3; TRBD2 matches at 7 bases. V dropped 4 bases and J dropped 0; count of bases not matched to a gene: 5. The CDR3 is made up of 15 amino acids. CDR1 and CDR2 (germline): SGHRS, YFSETQ. This CDR3 is CASSPGLVSTDTQYF. CDR3 DNA, as far as it was read: TGCGCCAGCAGCCCTGGACTAGTTAGCACAGATACG.

Of note for this clone: The read terminates 3 residues ahead of where the CDR3 ends, so the germline J gene completes it. The V call is TRBV11-2, the J call TRBJ2-2, with a tentative D call TRBD2 (5 bases). This CDR3 has 14 amino acids. CDR1 and CDR2 (germline): SGHAT, FQNNGV. With 2 bases removed from V and 4 bases from J, the gap between germline ends came to 8 bases. The CDR3 bases that were read are TGTGCCAGCAGCTTATTGCGGGTCACCGGGGAG. It yields the protein CASSLLRVTGE. The full-length CDR3 reads as CASSLLRVTGELFF. The full variable domain, in which reference TRBV11-2 and TRBJ2-2 provide the parts outside the CDR3, is EAGVAQSPRYKIIEKRQSVAFWCNPISGHATLYWYQQILGQGPKLLIQFQNNGVVDDSQLPKDRFSAERLKGVDSTLKIQPAKLEDSAVYLCASSLLRVTGELFFGEGSRLTVL.

Notes on this clone: Read sequence stops 3 residues before the CDR3 end, and the germline J gene provides the missing end. V usage is TRBV19 and J usage is TRBJ2-1; TRBD2 matches at 9 bases. In germline, CDR1 is LNHDA, CDR2 SQIVND (reference sequence). CDR3 length: 16 residues. V lost 5 bases to trimming and J lost 3 bases; unmatched junction nucleotides: 8. The CDR3 DNA, read in part, is TGTGCCAGTAGTTCCCGGACTAGCGCGGGCTACAATGAG. This translates into CASSSRTSAGYNE. The full CDR3 protein reads CASSSRTSAGYNEQFF.